A selection of T cell receptor beta chains follows, all from one sample in a study of blood T cell repertoires in COVID-19. Libraries were prepared by immunoSEQ multiplex PCR; TCRdb keeps only in-frame clonotypes and omits some of them. The sample has under 150,000 clones; roughly 84% are singletons. The sequenced sample consisted of peripheral blood. The receptors originated from a woman in her thirties or forties with acute or convalescent COVID-19. CDR3s include the opening cysteine and the closing phenylalanine or tryptophan. A D gene is named only where the DNA matches it firmly. Clone size is not always given. Where it is, it says once, few, many or a class for expanded clones.

v_gene	d_gene	j_gene	abundance	CDR3aa	CDR3nt
TRBV5-1	NA	TRBJ1-1	NA	CASRSLNTEAFF	TGCGCCAGCAGGTCCTTGAACACTGAAGCTTTCTTT
TRBV30	TRBD1	TRBJ1-2	NA	CAWSTGTGGFHYGYTF	TGTGCCTGGAGTACCGGGACAGGGGGTTTTCACTATGGCTACACCTTC
TRBV9	TRBD1	TRBJ1-1	NA	CASSLRGVAGGSEAFF	TGTGCCAGCAGCCTGAGGGGTGTGGCAGGGGGCAGTGAAGCTTTCTTT
TRBV9	NA	TRBJ1-6	few	CASSLTGPNSPLHF	TGTGCCAGCAGCTTAACAGGGCCCAATTCACCCCTCCACTTT
TRBV30	TRBD1	TRBJ1-2	few	CAWGTGGRGYGYTF	TGTGCCTGGGGTACAGGGGGCAGAGGCTATGGCTACACCTTC
TRBV2	TRBD1	TRBJ2-7	NA	CASSRDRGVSYEQYF	TGTGCCAGCAGTCGGGACAGGGGCGTCTCCTACGAGCAGTACTTC
TRBV11-2	TRBD2	TRBJ2-5	NA	CASSLGTSSYETQYF	TGTGCCAGCAGCTTAGGGACTAGTTCGTACGAGACCCAGTACTTC
TRBV5-1	TRBD1	TRBJ1-6	NA	CASSLDGTGGGADSPLHF	TGCGCCAGCAGCTTGGATGGGACAGGGGGCGGTGCTGATTCACCCCTCCACTTT
TRBV6-2/TRBV6-3	NA	TRBJ1-1	NA	CASSWPDLSEAFF	TGTGCCAGCAGTTGGCCCGATCTTTCTGAAGCTTTCTTT
TRBV10-3	NA	TRBJ2-3	NA	CATKLADTQYF	TGTGCCACGAAACTCGCAGATACGCAGTATTTT
TRBV6-2/TRBV6-3	NA	TRBJ1-2	NA	CASSHPNPDTRAHGYTF	TGTGCCAGCAGCCACCCCAATCCCGACACGAGAGCCCATGGCTACACCTTC
TRBV19	NA	TRBJ1-2	NA	CASSSARDYGYTF	TGTGCCAGCTCCTCGGCCCGGGACTATGGCTACACCTTC
TRBV5-1	TRBD2	TRBJ2-3	NA	CASSQRRASGDTDTQYF	TGCGCCAGCAGCCAGAGAAGGGCCAGCGGGGACACAGATACGCAGTATTTT
TRBV15	TRBD1	TRBJ1-1	NA	CATSRPPDRVVDTEAFF	TGTGCCACCAGCAGACCCCCGGACAGGGTGGTAGACACTGAAGCTTTCTTT
TRBV4-1	TRBD2	TRBJ2-2	once	CASSQGAGGQRTGELFF	TGCGCCAGCAGCCAAGGAGCGGGGGGGCAAAGAACCGGGGAGCTGTTTTTT
TRBV6-2/TRBV6-3	NA	TRBJ1-1	NA	CASSRQGLVGNTEAFF	TGTGCCAGCAGTAGGCAGGGCCTCGTTGGGAACACTGAAGCTTTCTTT
TRBV7-8	NA	TRBJ1-6	once	CASSPTDSRGNSPLHF	TGTGCCAGCAGCCCTACAGACAGCAGAGGAAATTCACCCCTCCACTTT
TRBV5-1	NA	TRBJ2-3	NA	CASSFQGPLADTQYF	TGCGCCAGCAGCTTCCAGGGCCCTTTGGCAGATACGCAGTATTTT
TRBV15	NA	TRBJ1-2	once	CATSKTPFPRVPYGYTF	TGTGCCACCAGCAAAACCCCCTTCCCCAGGGTCCCCTATGGCTACACCTTC
TRBV2	NA	TRBJ1-4	NA	CASSRSDSNEKLFF	TGTGCCAGCAGTCGATCGGACAGTAATGAAAAACTGTTTTTT
TRBV27	NA	TRBJ1-5	NA	CASSLSSQNQPQHF	TGTGCCAGCAGTTTATCGAGTCAAAATCAGCCCCAGCATTTT
TRBV3-1/TRBV3-2	NA	TRBJ2-7	once	CASSQGTGFSYEQYF	TGTGCCAGCAGCCAAGGAACAGGGTTCTCCTACGAGCAGTACTTC
TRBV21-1	NA	TRBJ2-2	once	CASSRSPQGVSGELFF	TGTGCCAGCAGCAGATCACCCCAGGGGGTCTCCGGGGAGCTGTTTTTT
TRBV7-9	TRBD2	TRBJ2-1	NA	CASSLGSGGMFF	TGTGCCAGCAGCTTGGGTAGCGGGGGTATGTTCTTC
TRBV21-1	NA	TRBJ2-7	once	CASSKGWDSFFYEQYF	TGTGCCAGCAGCAAAGGTTGGGACAGTTTTTTCTACGAGCAGTACTTC
TRBV6-5	NA	TRBJ1-1	NA	CASKGLNTEAFF	TGTGCCAGCAAGGGGCTGAACACTGAAGCTTTCTTT
TRBV3-1/TRBV3-2	NA	TRBJ1-2	NA	CASGRTGGPPGGYTF	TGTGCCAGTGGCCGGACGGGGGGTCCTCCAGGTGGCTACACCTTC
TRBV5-1	TRBD1	TRBJ2-7	NA	CASSLGQGPPYEQYF	TGCGCCAGCAGCTTGGGACAGGGGCCTCCCTACGAGCAGTACTTC
TRBV3-1/TRBV3-2	NA	TRBJ1-3	NA	CASSRISRGMSNTIYF	TGTGCCAGCAGCCGCATCAGTCGAGGAATGAGTAACACCATATATTTT
TRBV30	NA	TRBJ1-5	once	CAWSVGDYSNQPQHF	TGTGCCTGGAGTGTGGGGGACTATAGCAATCAGCCCCAGCATTTT
TRBV6-5	NA	TRBJ1-6	NA	CASSYSGGADSPLHF	TGTGCCAGCAGTTACTCTGGGGGGGCGGATTCACCCCTCCACTTT
TRBV5-1	NA	TRBJ2-2	NA	CASSLDRVDTGELFF	TGCGCCAGCAGCTTGGACAGGGTTGACACCGGGGAGCTGTTTTTT
TRBV2	TRBD1	TRBJ2-3	NA	CARTGTGGGDTQYF	TGTGCCAGGACCGGGACAGGGGGAGGAGATACGCAGTATTTT
TRBV6-5	TRBD2	TRBJ2-1	few	CASTLKAGGLLEQFF	TGTGCCAGCACCCTGAAAGCGGGGGGGCTACTTGAGCAGTTCTTC
TRBV6-2/TRBV6-3	NA	TRBJ2-2	NA	CASSIHRAGELFF	TGTGCCAGCAGCATACACCGGGCCGGGGAGCTGTTTTTT
TRBV28	NA	TRBJ2-3	NA	CASSSRGAGGTDTQYF	TGTGCCAGCAGTTCCCGGGGAGCCGGCGGCACAGATACGCAGTATTTT
TRBV18	TRBD1	TRBJ2-2	NA	CASSPRGGAGTGELFF	TGTGCCAGCTCACCCCGAGGGGGCGCTGGGACCGGGGAGCTGTTTTTT
TRBV19	TRBD2	TRBJ2-1	NA	CASRPSTSGVSSYNEQFF	TGTGCCAGTAGGCCTTCTACTAGCGGGGTAAGCAGCTACAATGAGCAGTTCTTC